A selection of T cell receptor beta chains follows, all from one sample in a study of beta chain features in type 1 diabetes. This table comes from immunoSEQ multiplex PCR, and its TCRdb copy is limited to in-frame clones, with some not included. The sample yields some 500,000 clones, about an eighth seen once. Sequencing was done on a sample of naive CD4+ T cells from blood. Every receptor here comes from a woman younger than 30 in good health. Each CDR3 is given without its conserved first and last residue.

>TRBV14|TRBJ1-2
ASSRHLRQGLVAFDGYT
>TRBV5-8|TRBJ1-3
ASSLRTGPGNTIY
>TRBV6-5|TRBJ2-7
ASSYDRALPHYEQY
>TRBV7-9|TRBJ2-2
ASSLRPLGQTNTGELF
>TRBV7-2|TRBJ1-5
ASSLDVNADQPQH
>TRBV2|TRBJ2-1
ASSVTVRSYNEQF
>TRBV5-1|TRBJ1-2
ASSLRARGPINYGYT
>TRBV7-8|TRBJ2-3
ASNLRTTYRSDTQY
>TRBV4-1|TRBJ2-1
ASSQPLKPGSRF
>TRBV7-2|TRBJ2-1
ASSSPSGRSYEQF